This TCR beta chain originates from a study of regulatory T cells in long-lasting Graves disease. Time point here: newly diagnosed GD, antithyroid drugs for less than 3 months. PBMCs provided the RNA from which the TCR library was made. American Thyroid Association guidelines were used to diagnose Graves' disease. This clonotype was recorded a few times. Its matching antigen is unknown. Both iRepertoire HTBI primers and Arm-PCR of CDR3 regions were used to build the TCR beta libraries. TCRdb independently ran MiXCR on the multiplex PCR reads; one entry per CDR3 protein. The sample holds 620,000 or so distinct CDR3 sequences; 16% are singletons and the top ten take under 20%. Overall study results and limits: TRBV28, TRBJ1-2 and TRBJ2-5 were segments that persistent disease favored. Newly diagnosed patients shared more than 750 public clonotypes; persistent patients shared 2,500 to 3,000.

Trimming shortened V by 4 bases and J by 10 bases, and 17 bases separated the two germline ends. Germline lookup yields CDR1 LGHDT and CDR2 YNNKEL (reference sequence). This CDR3 has 14 amino acids. These data were also reused for a study on T cells in Graves' hyperthyroidism and ophthalmopathy.

Sequencing used peripheral blood mononuclear cells (PBMCs), obtained at new diagnosis, from a patient treated with antithyroid drugs. This chain connects TRBV3-1 to TRBJ2-1; either TRBD1 or TRBD2 may fit D (5 bases each). The sequence was collected from a woman in her 30s with Graves disease. The CDR3 here is CASSPWDGLQEQFF. The CDR3 DNA is TGTGCCAGCAGCCCCTGGGACGGCCTACAAGAGCAGTTCTTC.